This T cell receptor (beta chain) was captured by sequencing in a study of T cells after yellow fever vaccination. CDR3 length equals 16 residues. Germline-derived CDR1 and CDR2 are KGHSH and LQKENI. The V and J ends lost 5 bases and 3 bases respectively, with 17 bases between them. TCRdb itself ran the 5' RACE reads through MiXCR, one entry per CDR3 protein. This table holds 350,000 to 450,000 distinct CDR3 sequences, 15% to 20% found once. This clonotype has a count of ten or more. This TCR derives from a man aged 18 to 30 who received the YFV17D yellow fever vaccine. The sample was PBMCs, taken before the yellow fever booster vaccination. The genes are TRBV18 and TRBJ1-5; the D gene is possibly TRBD1 (6 bases). The CDR3 region is CASSTGGTNNNQPQHF. CDR3 DNA: TGTGCCAGCTCAACCGGGGGGACAAATAACAATCAGCCCCAGCATTTT.